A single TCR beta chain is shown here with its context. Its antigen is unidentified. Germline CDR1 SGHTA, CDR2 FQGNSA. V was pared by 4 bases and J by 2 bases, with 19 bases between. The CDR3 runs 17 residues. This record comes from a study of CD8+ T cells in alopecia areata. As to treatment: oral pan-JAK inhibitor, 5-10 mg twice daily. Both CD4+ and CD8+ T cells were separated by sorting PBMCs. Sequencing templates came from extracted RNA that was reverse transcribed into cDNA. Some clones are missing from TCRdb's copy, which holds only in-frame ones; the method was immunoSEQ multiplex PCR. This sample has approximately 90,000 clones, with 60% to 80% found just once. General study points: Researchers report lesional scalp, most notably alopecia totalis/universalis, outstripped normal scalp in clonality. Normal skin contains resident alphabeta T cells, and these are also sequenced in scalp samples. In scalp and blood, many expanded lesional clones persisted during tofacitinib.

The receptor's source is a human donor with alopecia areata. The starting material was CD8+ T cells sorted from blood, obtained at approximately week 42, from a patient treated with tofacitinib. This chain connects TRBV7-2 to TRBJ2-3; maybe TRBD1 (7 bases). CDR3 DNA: TGTGCCAGCAGCTCAGATTCAGGGGGAGGTTTCACAGATACGCAGTATTTT. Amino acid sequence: CASSSDSGGGFTDTQYF.